The T cell receptor (beta chain) under discussion was sequenced for a study of OX40 agonist ivuxolimab in advanced cancers. Trimming cost V 6 bases and J 3 bases; bases outside gene matches: 6. CDR3 length: 14 amino acids. Germline values: CDR1 MDHEN, CDR2 SYDVKM. Patients were excluded for autoimmune disease history or systemic immunosuppression. At cycle 4 day 1, cycle 7 day 1, and baseline, blood was sampled. This table comes from immunoSEQ multiplex PCR, and its TCRdb copy is limited to in-frame clones, with some not included. The sample has roughly 80,000 clones; approximately 84% are singletons.

This material consisted of CD4+ or CD8+ T cells sorted from blood, taken in a trial of the OX40 agonist ivuxolimab. This sequence was found in an adult with an advanced solid tumor such as melanoma, head and neck, liver or kidney cancer. The rearrangement uses TRBV28 and TRBJ2-5, with 8 nucleotides matching TRBD1. The CDR3 coding sequence is TGTGCCAGCAGAATACAGGGGGTTAAAGAGACCCAGTACTTC. Translation gives CASRIQGVKETQYF.